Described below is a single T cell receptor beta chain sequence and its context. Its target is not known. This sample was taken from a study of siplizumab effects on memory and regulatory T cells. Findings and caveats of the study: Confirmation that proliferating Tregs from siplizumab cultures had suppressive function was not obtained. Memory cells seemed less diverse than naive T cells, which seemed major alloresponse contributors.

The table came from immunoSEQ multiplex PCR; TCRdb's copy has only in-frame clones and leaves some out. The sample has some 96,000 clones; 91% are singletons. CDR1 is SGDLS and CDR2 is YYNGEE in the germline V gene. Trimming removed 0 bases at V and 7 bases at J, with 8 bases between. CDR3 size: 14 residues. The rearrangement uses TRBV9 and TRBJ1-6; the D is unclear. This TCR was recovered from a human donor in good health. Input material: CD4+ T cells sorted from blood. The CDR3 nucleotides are TGTGCCAGCAGCGTAGGACCAGAGAATTCACCCCTCCACTTT. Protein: CASSVGPENSPLHF.